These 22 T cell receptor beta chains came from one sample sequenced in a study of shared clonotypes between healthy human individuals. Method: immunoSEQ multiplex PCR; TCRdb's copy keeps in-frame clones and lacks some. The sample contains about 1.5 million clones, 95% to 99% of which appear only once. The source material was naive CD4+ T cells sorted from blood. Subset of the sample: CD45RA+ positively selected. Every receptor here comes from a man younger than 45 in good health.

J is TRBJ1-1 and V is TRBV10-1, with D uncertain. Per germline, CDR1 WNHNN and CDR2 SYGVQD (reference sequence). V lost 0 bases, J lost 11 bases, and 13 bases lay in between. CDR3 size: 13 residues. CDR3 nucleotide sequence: TGCGCCAGCAGTGAGTCGATTTCCAGTATGGCTTTCTTT. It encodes CASSESISSMAFF.

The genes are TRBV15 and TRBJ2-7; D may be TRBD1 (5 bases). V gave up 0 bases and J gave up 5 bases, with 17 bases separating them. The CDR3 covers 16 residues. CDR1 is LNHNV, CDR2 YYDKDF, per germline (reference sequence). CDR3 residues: CATSRDPPAGFNEQYF. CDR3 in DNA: TGTGCCACCAGCAGAGATCCCCCTGCAGGGTTCAACGAGCAGTACTTC.

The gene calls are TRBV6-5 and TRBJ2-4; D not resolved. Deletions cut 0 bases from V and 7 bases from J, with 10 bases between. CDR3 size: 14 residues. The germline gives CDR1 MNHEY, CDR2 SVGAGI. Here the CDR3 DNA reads TGTGCCAGCAGTTACTCGCGTCTGGGGAACATTCAGTACTTC. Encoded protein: CASSYSRLGNIQYF.

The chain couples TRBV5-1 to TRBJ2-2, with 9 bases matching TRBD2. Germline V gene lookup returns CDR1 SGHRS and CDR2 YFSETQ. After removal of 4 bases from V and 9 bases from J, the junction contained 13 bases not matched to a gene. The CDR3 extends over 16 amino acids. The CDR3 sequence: CASSGPGLANNRELFF. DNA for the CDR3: TGCGCCAGCAGCGGTCCGGGACTAGCAAACAATAGGGAGCTGTTTTTT. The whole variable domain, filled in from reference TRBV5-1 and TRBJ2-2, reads KAGVTQTPRYLIKTRGQQVTLSCSPISGHRSVSWYQQTPGQGLQFLFEYFSETQRNKGNFPGRFSGRQFSNSRSEMNVSTLELGDSALYLCASSGPGLANNRELFFGEGSRLTVL.

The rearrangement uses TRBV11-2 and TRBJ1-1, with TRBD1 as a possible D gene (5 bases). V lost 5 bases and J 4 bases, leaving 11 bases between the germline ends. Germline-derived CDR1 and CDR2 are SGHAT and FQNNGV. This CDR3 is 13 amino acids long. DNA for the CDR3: TGTGCCAGCAGCCCCAGGGAGGTCACTGAAGCTTTCTTT. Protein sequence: CASSPREVTEAFF. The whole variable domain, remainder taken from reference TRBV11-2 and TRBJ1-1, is EAGVAQSPRYKIIEKRQSVAFWCNPISGHATLYWYQQILGQGPKLLIQFQNNGVVDDSQLPKDRFSAERLKGVDSTLKIQPAKLEDSAVYLCASSPREVTEAFFGQGTRLTVV.

Here the CDR3 DNA reads TGTGCCAGCAGCGGAACAGGGGTTGGAAACACCATATATTTT. Translation: CASSGTGVGNTIYF. The chain employs TRBV9 and TRBJ1-3; 7 nucleotides match TRBD1. CDR1 and CDR2 from the germline V gene are SGDLS and YYNGEE. CDR3 length equals 14 residues. The V and J ends lost 3 bases and 3 bases, in that order; junction bases with no gene match: 3.

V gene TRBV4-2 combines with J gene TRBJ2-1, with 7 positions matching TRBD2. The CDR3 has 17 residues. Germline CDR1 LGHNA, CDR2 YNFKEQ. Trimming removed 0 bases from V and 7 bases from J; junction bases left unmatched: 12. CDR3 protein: CASSQETTGGLGNEQFF. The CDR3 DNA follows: TGTGCCAGCAGCCAAGAGACAACGGGAGGCCTTGGTAATGAGCAGTTCTTC.

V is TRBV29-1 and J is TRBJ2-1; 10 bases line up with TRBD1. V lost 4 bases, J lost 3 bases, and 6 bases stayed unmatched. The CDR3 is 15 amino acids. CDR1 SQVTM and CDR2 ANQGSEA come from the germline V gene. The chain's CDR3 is CSVVLGTGDYNEQFF. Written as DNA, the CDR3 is TGCAGCGTTGTACTCGGGACAGGGGACTACAATGAGCAGTTCTTC.

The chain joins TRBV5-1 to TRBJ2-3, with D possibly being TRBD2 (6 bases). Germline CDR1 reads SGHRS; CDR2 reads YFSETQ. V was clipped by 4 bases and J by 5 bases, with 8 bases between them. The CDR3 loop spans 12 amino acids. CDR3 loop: CASSGGLDTQYF. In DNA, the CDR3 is TGCGCCAGCAGCGGAGGGCTAGATACGCAGTATTTT.

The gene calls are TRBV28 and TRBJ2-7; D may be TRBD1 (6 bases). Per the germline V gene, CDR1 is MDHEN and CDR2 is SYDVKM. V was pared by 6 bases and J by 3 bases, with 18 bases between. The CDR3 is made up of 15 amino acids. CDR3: CASSLSGEIIYEQYF. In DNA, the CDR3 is TGTGCCAGCAGCCTTTCAGGGGAGATAATCTACGAGCAGTACTTC.

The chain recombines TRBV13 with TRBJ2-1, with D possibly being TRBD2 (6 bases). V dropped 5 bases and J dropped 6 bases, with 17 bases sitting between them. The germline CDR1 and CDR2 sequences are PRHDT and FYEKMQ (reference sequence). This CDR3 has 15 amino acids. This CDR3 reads CASSLGLPPANEQFF. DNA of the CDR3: TGTGCCAGCAGCCTGGGACTCCCCCCGGCCAATGAGCAGTTCTTC.

CDR3 coding DNA: TGTGCCAGCAGTCCTAGGACTAGCGGGATTGTCGGCCACAATGAGCAGTTCTTC. Residues: CASSPRTSGIVGHNEQFF. The chain links TRBV2 to TRBJ2-1; 12 nucleotides agree with TRBD2. Trimming took 5 bases from V and 5 from J; bases not matched to a gene: 13. Germline CDR1 reads SNHLY; CDR2 reads FYNNEI. The CDR3 contains 18 residues.

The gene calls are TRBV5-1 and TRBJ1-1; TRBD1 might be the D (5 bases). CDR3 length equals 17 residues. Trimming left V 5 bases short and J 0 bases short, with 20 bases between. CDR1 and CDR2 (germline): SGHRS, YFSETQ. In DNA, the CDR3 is TGCGCCAGCAGTCTAGGGCCTATGGCAGGGATGAACACTGAAGCTTTCTTT. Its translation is CASSLGPMAGMNTEAFF.

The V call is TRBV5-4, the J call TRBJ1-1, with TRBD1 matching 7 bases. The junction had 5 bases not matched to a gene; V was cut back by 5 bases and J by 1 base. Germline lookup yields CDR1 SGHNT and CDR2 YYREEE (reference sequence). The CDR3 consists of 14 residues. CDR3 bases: TGTGCCAGCAGACAGGACAGGAGGAACACTGAAGCTTTCTTT. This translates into CASRQDRRNTEAFF.

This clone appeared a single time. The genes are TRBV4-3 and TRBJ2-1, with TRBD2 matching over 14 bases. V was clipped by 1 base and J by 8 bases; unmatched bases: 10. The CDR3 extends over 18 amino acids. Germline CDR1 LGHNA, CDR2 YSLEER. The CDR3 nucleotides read TGCGCCAGCAGCCAAGTCCCGGGGACTAGCGGGAGTAGAGATGAGCAGTTCTTC. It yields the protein CASSQVPGTSGSRDEQFF.

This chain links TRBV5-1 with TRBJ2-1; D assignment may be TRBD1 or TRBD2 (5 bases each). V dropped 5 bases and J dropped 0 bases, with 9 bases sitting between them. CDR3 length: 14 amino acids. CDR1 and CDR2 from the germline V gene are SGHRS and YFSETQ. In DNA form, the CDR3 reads TGCGCCAGCAGTAGGGACCACTCCTACAATGAGCAGTTCTTC. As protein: CASSRDHSYNEQFF.

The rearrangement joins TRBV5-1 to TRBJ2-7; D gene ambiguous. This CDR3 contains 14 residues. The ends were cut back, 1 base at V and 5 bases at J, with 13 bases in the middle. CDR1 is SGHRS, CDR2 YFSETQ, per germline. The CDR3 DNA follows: TGCGCCAGCAGCTTGCAGACATTCGGTGACGAGCAGTACTTC. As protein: CASSLQTFGDEQYF.

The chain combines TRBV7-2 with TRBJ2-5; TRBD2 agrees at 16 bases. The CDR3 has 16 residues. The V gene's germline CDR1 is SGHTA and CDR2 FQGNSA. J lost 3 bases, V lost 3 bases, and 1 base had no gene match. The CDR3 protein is CASSLGLAGGEETQYF. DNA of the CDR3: TGTGCCAGCAGCTTGGGACTAGCGGGGGGGGAAGAGACCCAGTACTTC.

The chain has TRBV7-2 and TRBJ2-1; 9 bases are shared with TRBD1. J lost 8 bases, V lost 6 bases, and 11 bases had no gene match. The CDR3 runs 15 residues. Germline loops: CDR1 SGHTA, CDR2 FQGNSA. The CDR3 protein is CASRRPGQGPHEQFF. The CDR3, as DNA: TGTGCCAGCAGGCGGCCGGGACAGGGTCCCCATGAGCAGTTCTTC.

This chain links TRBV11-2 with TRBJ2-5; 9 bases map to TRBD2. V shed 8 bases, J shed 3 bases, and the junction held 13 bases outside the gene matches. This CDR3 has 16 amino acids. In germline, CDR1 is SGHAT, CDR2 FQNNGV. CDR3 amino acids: CASRTTRLAEKETQYF. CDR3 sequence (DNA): TGTGCCAGCCGAACCACCAGACTAGCGGAAAAAGAGACCCAGTACTTC.

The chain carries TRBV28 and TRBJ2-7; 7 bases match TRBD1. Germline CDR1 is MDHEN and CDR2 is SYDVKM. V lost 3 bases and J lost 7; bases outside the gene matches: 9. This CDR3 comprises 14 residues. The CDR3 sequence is CASSFDRVVGEQYF. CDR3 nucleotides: TGTGCCAGCAGTTTTGACAGGGTCGTCGGTGAGCAGTACTTC.

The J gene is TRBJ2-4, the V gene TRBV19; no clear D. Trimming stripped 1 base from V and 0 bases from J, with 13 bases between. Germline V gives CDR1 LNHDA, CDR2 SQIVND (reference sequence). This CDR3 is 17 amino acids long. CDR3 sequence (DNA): TGTGCCAGTAGTATAGTTGCCTCCAATATAGCCAAAAACATTCAGTACTTC. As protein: CASSIVASNIAKNIQYF.